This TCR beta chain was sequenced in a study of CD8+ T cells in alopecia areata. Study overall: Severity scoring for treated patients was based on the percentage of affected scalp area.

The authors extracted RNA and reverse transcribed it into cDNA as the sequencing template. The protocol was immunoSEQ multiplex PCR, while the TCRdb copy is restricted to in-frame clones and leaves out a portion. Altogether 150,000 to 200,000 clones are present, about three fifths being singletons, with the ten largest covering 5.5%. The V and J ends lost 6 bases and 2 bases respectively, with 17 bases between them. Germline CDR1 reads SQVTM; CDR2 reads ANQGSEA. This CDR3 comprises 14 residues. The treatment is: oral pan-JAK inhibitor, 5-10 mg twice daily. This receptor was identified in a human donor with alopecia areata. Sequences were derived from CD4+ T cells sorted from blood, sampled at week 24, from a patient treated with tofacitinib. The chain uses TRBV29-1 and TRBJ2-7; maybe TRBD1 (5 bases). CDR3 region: CSVSLWQGAYEQYF. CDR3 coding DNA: TGCAGCGTCTCGTTGTGGCAGGGCGCCTACGAGCAGTACTTC.